The 14 T cell receptor beta chains below were found in one sample sequenced in a study of T cells in Graves' hyperthyroidism and ophthalmopathy. Amplification of TCR beta CDR3 regions used RNA as the template. The HTBI primer set was used in a first-round RT-PCR of the TCR CDR3. TCRdb reprocessed the multiplex PCR reads with MiXCR, giving one entry per CDR3 protein. The sample contains approximately 430,000 distinct CDR3 sequences, 15% to 19% of which appear only once. Input material: blood. These receptors all stem from a woman under 30 with Graves' hyperthyroidism.

This clonotype was observed many times. The CDR3 loop is CASSQEENTEAFF. The DNA for the CDR3 is TGCGCCAGCAGCCAAGAGGAGAACACTGAAGCTTTCTTT. The chain combines TRBV4-1 with TRBJ1-1; D remains ambiguous. The CDR3 loop spans 13 amino acids. V lost 0 bases and J 1 base, leaving 3 bases between the germline ends. Germline V gene data show CDR1 as MGHRA and CDR2 as YSYEKL.

Many counts were recorded for this clonotype. The chain has TRBV3-1 and TRBJ2-5, with 7 bases aligning to TRBD1. V trimming: 0 bases; J trimming: 5 bases; junction bases outside the gene matches: 9. The CDR3 consists of 16 residues. Germline V gene sequence: CDR1 LGHDT, CDR2 YNNKEL (reference sequence). The CDR3 protein is CASSQERGGLGETQYF. Written as DNA, the CDR3 is TGTGCCAGCAGCCAAGAGCGAGGGGGCCTTGGGGAGACCCAGTACTTC.

This clonotype was seen repeatedly, ten times or more. V usage is TRBV7-9 and J usage is TRBJ2-7, with 9 bases aligning to TRBD1. This CDR3 region has 14 residues. Germline loops: CDR1 SEHNR, CDR2 FQNEAQ (reference sequence). V dropped 6 bases and J dropped 2; count of bases not matched to a gene: 5. The CDR3 is CASSWGQGAYEQYF. The CDR3 DNA is TGTGCCAGCAGTTGGGGACAGGGTGCCTACGAGCAGTACTTC.

Many counts were recorded for this clonotype. The chain carries TRBV9 and TRBJ1-2, with D maybe TRBD1 (6 bases). With 3 bases removed from V and 1 base from J, the gap between germline ends came to 10 bases. CDR1 and CDR2 from the germline V gene are SGDLS and YYNGEE. The CDR3 contains 14 residues. The CDR3 DNA is TGTGCCAGCAGCGAGACAGGATTTAACTATGGCTACACCTTC. This sequence encodes CASSETGFNYGYTF. The variable domain in full, completed from reference TRBV9 and TRBJ1-2, reads DSGVTQTPKHLITATGQRVTLRCSPRSGDLSVYWYQQSLDQGLQFLIQYYNGEERAKGNILERFSAQQFPDLHSELNLSSLELGDSALYFCASSETGFNYGYTFGSGTRLTVV.

The chain uses TRBV19 and TRBJ2-6; D gene unclear. Germline CDR1 and CDR2: LNHDA and SQIVND (reference sequence). V was clipped by 4 bases and J by 0 bases, with 7 bases between them. This CDR3 is 15 amino acids long. The CDR3 loop is CASSTSGSGANVLTF. The CDR3 DNA sequence: TGTGCCAGTAGTACCTCCGGCTCTGGGGCCAACGTCCTGACTTTC.

The chain joins TRBV6-4 to TRBJ2-6, with D possibly matching TRBD1 (5 bases). The CDR3 totals 17 residues. Germline V CDR1 and CDR2: MRHNA, SNTAGT. Trimming removed 0 bases at V and 1 base at J, with 10 bases between. The CDR3, as DNA: TGTGCCAGCAGTGACTCCCCAGGGCGATCTGGGGCCAACGTCCTGACTTTC. The encoded protein is CASSDSPGRSGANVLTF.

This clonotype was observed many times. The chain uses TRBV24-1 and TRBJ2-1, with 12 bases matching TRBD2. Trimming at V came to 4 bases and at J to 8 bases, leaving 8 bases not matched to a gene. Looked up from germline, CDR1 is KGHDR and CDR2 is SFDVKD. The CDR3 extends over 16 amino acids. CDR3 sequence reads: CATSDGLAGPLDEQFF. The CDR3 DNA follows: TGTGCCACCAGTGACGGACTAGCGGGGCCCTTGGATGAGCAGTTCTTC.

Regarding this clonotype: This may come from a read error, since a much larger clone is one base off. The V gene is TRBV14, the J gene TRBJ1-5, with D tentatively TRBD1 (5 bases). Germline values: CDR1 SGHDN, CDR2 FVKESK. The CDR3 length is 13 residues. The CDR3 DNA reads as TGTGCCAACAGCCAAGGGACCTATCAGCCCCAGCATTTT. It encodes CANSQGTYQPQHF. Full variable domain (outside the CDR3, taken from reference TRBV14 and TRBJ1-5): EAGVTQFPSHSVIEKGQTVTLRCDPISGHDNLYWYRRVMGKEIKFLLHFVKESKQDESGMPNNRFLAERTGGTYSTLKVQPAELEDSGVYFCANSQGTYQPQHFGDGTRLSIL.

This clonotype was recorded at least ten times. The chain employs TRBV6-4 and TRBJ1-1; possible D gene TRBD1, 6 bases. Between the trimmed V and J ends, which lost 2 bases and 0 bases, there was a span of 13 bases. Germline V gene data show CDR1 as MRHNA and CDR2 as SNTAGT. CDR3 length: 16 amino acids. The CDR3 loop reads CASSDSQGPLNTEAFF. Written as DNA, the CDR3 is TGTGCCAGCAGTGACAGTCAGGGGCCCTTGAACACTGAAGCTTTCTTT.

This clonotype was found many times. The chain recombines TRBV3-1 with TRBJ2-6; D gene unclear. CDR1 and CDR2 from the germline V gene are LGHDT and YNNKEL (reference sequence). This CDR3 has 16 amino acids. V gave up 7 bases and J gave up 0 bases, with 13 bases separating them. CDR3 nucleotide sequence: TGTGCCAGCACCTATTCCTCAGGCTCTGGGGCCAACGTCCTGACTTTC. Translating it yields CASTYSSGSGANVLTF.

A few counts support this clonotype. This chain uses TRBV4-2 with TRBJ1-2; D call uncertain. The CDR3 is 15 residues long. Germline loops: CDR1 LGHNA, CDR2 YNFKEQ. V dropped 0 bases and J dropped 2 bases, with 10 bases sitting between them. CDR3 region: CASSQENRLNYGYTF. DNA for the CDR3: TGTGCCAGCAGCCAAGAAAACAGACTAAACTATGGCTACACCTTC.

This clonotype has ten or more counts. The chain uses TRBV6-1 and TRBJ1-3; no clear D. This CDR3 is built from 15 residues. In germline, CDR1 is MNHNS, CDR2 SASEGT. The germline V and J ends were trimmed by 6 bases and 4 bases, with 16 bases remaining between them. The CDR3 DNA follows: TGTGCCAGCAGCCTTGGACCCGTCCAAGGAAACACCATATATTTT. Translating gives CASSLGPVQGNTIYF.

This clonotype came up a few times. The V gene is TRBV7-9, the J gene TRBJ2-7; TRBD2 aligns across 7 bases. Germline trimming cut 5 bases from V and 5 bases from J; bases unmatched to any gene: 12. This CDR3 has 15 residues. CDR1 and CDR2 (germline): SEHNR, FQNEAQ (reference sequence). The CDR3 sequence is CASSLGGGGSDEQYF. The DNA for the CDR3 is TGTGCCAGCAGCCTGGGTGGGGGGGGGTCCGACGAGCAGTACTTC.

This clonotype appeared many times. One junction end disagrees with the germline gene, perhaps due to a read error. This chain links TRBV12-3 or TRBV12-4 with TRBJ1-6; D is possibly TRBD1 (6 bases). CDR3 size: 16 residues. CDR3 residues: CASSAGGSSFNSPLHF. The CDR3 DNA reads TGTGCCAGCAGTGCGGGGGGCAGTTCCTTTAATTCACCCCTCCACTTT.